The next 20 T cell receptor beta chains were all read from a single sample in a study of PD-L1 blockade in urothelial cancer. Time point indicated: pretreatment peripheral blood. Clones were sequenced by immunoSEQ multiplex PCR, and TCRdb holds only the in-frame ones, with some missing. This table holds 55,000 to 80,000 clones, roughly 86% found once. Sequences were derived from PBMCs, sampled around atezolizumab (anti-PD-L1) treatment. These receptors were obtained from a man aged 55 to 69 with urothelial cancer.

This chain links TRBV7-8 with TRBJ1-1, with a weak D call TRBD1 (6 bases). Germline V gene data show CDR1 as SGHVS and CDR2 as FQNEAQ. The CDR3 is made up of 16 amino acids. V was cut by 0 bases and J by 0 bases, with 11 bases left in between. The CDR3 DNA is TGTGCCAGCAGCTTAGCGACAGGCTCCGTGAACACTGAAGCTTTCTTT. Translation gives CASSLATGSVNTEAFF.

The DNA for the CDR3 is TGTGCCAGCACGGGACTGAGGGCGAACAATCAGCCCCAGCATTTT. Its translation is CASTGLRANNQPQHF. The rearrangement joins TRBV2 to TRBJ1-5; possible D gene TRBD1, 5 bases. The CDR3 contains 15 residues. Trimming stripped 7 bases from V and 3 bases from J, with 16 bases between. Germline-derived CDR1 and CDR2 are SNHLY and FYNNEI.

This chain connects TRBV11-3 to TRBJ1-2; D uncertain. The V and J ends lost 5 bases and 11 bases respectively, with 18 bases between them. This CDR3 is built from 13 residues. The germline V gene encodes CDR1 SGHNT and CDR2 YENEEA. The CDR3 region has the DNA TGTGCCAGCAGCCAAGGCGGCCGACGCTCGTACACCTTC. Translating it yields CASSQGGRRSYTF.

The chain uses TRBV6-1 and TRBJ2-3, with 7 bases fitting TRBD1. Germline CDR1 reads MNHNS; CDR2 reads SASEGT. This CDR3 has 14 amino acids. Losses at the gene ends were 7 bases for V and 2 bases for J; bases not matched to a gene: 6. The CDR3 is CASTRTGLTDTQYF. The DNA for the CDR3 is TGTGCCAGCACCAGGACAGGTCTCACAGATACGCAGTATTTT.

This clone came up once. The CDR3 sequence is CAWTLDRYNEQFF. DNA for the CDR3: TGTGCCTGGACCCTCGACAGATACAATGAGCAGTTCTTC. The chain has TRBV30 and TRBJ2-1; TRBD1 is a possible D gene (5 bases). Germline V gene lookup returns CDR1 GTSNPN and CDR2 SVGIG (reference sequence). V was cut by 4 bases and J by 4 bases, with 11 bases left in between. The CDR3 extends over 13 amino acids.

The chain joins TRBV27 to TRBJ1-6; D gene uncertain. This CDR3 region has 14 residues. Germline V gene lookup returns CDR1 MNHEY and CDR2 SMNVEV (reference sequence). V lost 2 bases and J 7 bases, leaving 9 bases between the germline ends. CDR3 protein: CASSLGQENSPLHF. CDR3 in DNA: TGTGCCAGCAGTTTAGGGCAGGAAAATTCACCCCTCCACTTT.

The V gene is TRBV28, the J gene TRBJ2-7; the match to TRBD1 covers 7 bases. Germline loops: CDR1 MDHEN, CDR2 SYDVKM. V dropped 9 bases and J dropped 0; count of bases not matched to a gene: 5. The CDR3 is 13 residues long. The CDR3 loop reads CASTGESSYEQYF. The CDR3 DNA reads as TGTGCCAGTACAGGGGAAAGCTCCTACGAGCAGTACTTC.

This clone appeared once. The rearrangement links TRBV7-9 to TRBJ1-1; D gene uncertain. CDR3 length equals 14 residues. CDR1 is SEHNR and CDR2 is FQNEAQ in the germline V gene (reference sequence). V shed 5 bases and J shed 1 base, with 11 bases lying between them. CDR3 sequence: CASSPRLQNTEAFF. The CDR3 DNA sequence: TGTGCCAGCAGCCCGCGACTCCAGAACACTGAAGCTTTCTTT.

V gene TRBV5-1 combines with J gene TRBJ2-2, with D possibly matching TRBD1 (5 bases). Germline CDR1 and CDR2: SGHRS and YFSETQ. This CDR3 contains 17 residues. The V gene lost 1 base and the J gene lost 0 bases, with 13 bases spanning the gap. This CDR3 is CASSLLGANANTGELFF. The CDR3 DNA reads TGCGCCAGCAGCTTGCTAGGGGCGAACGCGAACACCGGGGAGCTGTTTTTT.

The chain has TRBV30 and TRBJ2-7, with 12 bases fitting TRBD1. Germline V gives CDR1 GTSNPN, CDR2 SVGIG (reference sequence). Unmatched junction bases numbered 5, after V lost 1 base and J lost 4 bases. This CDR3 has 15 amino acids. Written as DNA, the CDR3 is TGTGCCTGGAGTGGGGGACAGGGGGCCGCGTACGAGCAGTACTTC. It encodes CAWSGGQGAAYEQYF. The full variable domain, rest sourced from reference TRBV30 and TRBJ2-7, is SQTIHQWPATLVQPVGSPLSLECTVEGTSNPNLYWYRQAAGRGLQLLFYSVGIGQISSEVPQNLSASRPQDRQFILSSKKLLLSDSGFYLCAWSGGQGAAYEQYFGPGTRLTVT.

The gene calls are TRBV30 and TRBJ1-4; 8 nucleotides match TRBD1. Germline V CDR1 and CDR2: GTSNPN, SVGIG (reference sequence). Unmatched junction bases numbered 5, after V lost 3 bases and J lost 8 bases. The CDR3 is 13 amino acids. The CDR3 region has the DNA TGTGCCTGGAGAGTCAGGGGGCAGGAAAAACTGTTTTTT. Translating it yields CAWRVRGQEKLFF.

The chain employs TRBV11-2 and TRBJ2-2; 15 bases map to TRBD2. CDR1 and CDR2 (germline): SGHAT, FQNNGV. V was clipped by 5 bases and J by 5 bases; unmatched bases: 6. The CDR3 contains 17 residues. The CDR3 DNA is TGTGCCAGCAGCCCCCCGGGACTAGCGGGGGGAACCGGGGAGCTGTTTTTT. Amino acid sequence: CASSPPGLAGGTGELFF.

The CDR3 spells CASSLQPWTGTGELFF. The CDR3 bases are TGTGCCAGCAGCTTACAACCGTGGACAGGCACCGGGGAGCTGTTTTTT. V gene TRBV11-2 combines with J gene TRBJ2-2, with 7 nucleotides matching TRBD1. This CDR3 comprises 16 residues. V was pared by 2 bases and J by 4 bases, with 7 bases of the junction left unmatched. Germline values: CDR1 SGHAT, CDR2 FQNNGV.

This rearrangement joins TRBV6-4 to TRBJ2-7; 7 bases match TRBD1. The CDR3 contains 13 residues. Per the germline V gene, CDR1 is MRHNA and CDR2 is SNTAGT. With V trimmed by 6 bases and J by 0 bases, 2 bases remained unmatched. The CDR3 reads CASRRQGSYEQYF. The CDR3 coding sequence is TGTGCCAGCAGAAGACAGGGCTCCTACGAGCAGTACTTC.

The chain couples TRBV9 to TRBJ2-1; a weak D match, TRBD1 (6 bases). Trimming cost V 0 bases and J 0 bases, with 7 bases left between them. CDR3 length equals 15 residues. CDR1 is SGDLS and CDR2 is YYNGEE in the germline V gene. The CDR3 here is CASSVEQGSYNEQFF. CDR3 DNA sequence: TGTGCCAGCAGCGTAGAACAGGGCTCCTACAATGAGCAGTTCTTC.

This chain uses TRBV18 with TRBJ1-6, with 7 bases aligning to TRBD1. This CDR3 is built from 14 residues. Germline CDR1 and CDR2: KGHSH and LQKENI. Trimming removed 2 bases from V and 5 bases from J; junction bases left unmatched: 0. The CDR3, as DNA: TGTGCCAGCTCACCAGGGACAGATAATTCACCCCTCCACTTT. This gives the protein CASSPGTDNSPLHF. The full variable domain, in which reference TRBV18 and TRBJ1-6 provide the parts outside the CDR3, is NAGVMQNPRHLVRRRGQEARLRCSPMKGHSHVYWYRQLPEEGLKFMVYLQKENIIDESGMPKERFSAEFPKEGPSILRIQQVVRGDSAAYFCASSPGTDNSPLHFGNGTRLTVT.

The rearrangement links TRBV9 to TRBJ2-3; 7 bases align to TRBD2. The CDR3 is made up of 14 amino acids. Germline V gene data show CDR1 as SGDLS and CDR2 as YYNGEE. With V trimmed by 3 bases and J by 0 bases, 1 base remained unmatched. Written as DNA, the CDR3 is TGTGCCAGCAGCGGAGCGGGGAGCACAGATACGCAGTATTTT. It is translated as CASSGAGSTDTQYF.

This clone was seen a handful of times. The V and J genes are TRBV9 and TRBJ2-3, with 8 bases that match TRBD2. Germline V lookup: CDR1 SGDLS, CDR2 YYNGEE. With 0 bases clipped from V and 0 bases from J, the junction kept 3 bases outside the gene matches. This CDR3 comprises 16 residues. CDR3 nucleotides: TGTGCCAGCAGCGTAGTCGGGGGGGGGAGCACAGATACGCAGTATTTT. Translation: CASSVVGGGSTDTQYF.

A word on this clone: This CDR3 is missing its conserved last phenylalanine or tryptophan, likely due to a read error. No DNA is shown, since the ends of the CDR3 on it are uncertain; the CDR3 is the one TCRdb lists. V and J are TRBV6-1 and TRBJ1-1. Germline assignment: CDR1 MNHNS and CDR2 SASEGT. The length of the CDR3 is 12 amino acids, counting both ends. The CDR3: CASSEGEGRDLL.

The V call is TRBV12-5, the J call TRBJ2-3, with TRBD1 identical over 9 bases. Germline assignment: CDR1 LGHNT and CDR2 FRNRAP. V was clipped by 0 bases and J by 6 bases; unmatched bases: 13. CDR3 size: 18 residues. The CDR3 loop is CASGLVRTGAFGVDTQYF. CDR3 DNA: TGTGCTAGTGGTTTGGTAAGGACAGGGGCGTTTGGAGTCGATACGCAGTATTTT. The full variable domain, its missing parts supplied by reference TRBV12-5 and TRBJ2-3, is DARVTQTPRHKVTEMGQEVTMRCQPILGHNTVFWYRQTMMQGLELLAYFRNRAPLDDSGMPKDRFSAEMPDATLATLKIQPSEPRDSAVYFCASGLVRTGAFGVDTQYFGPGTRLTVL.